This entry features one T cell receptor (beta chain) sequence. The entry originates in a study of monozygotic twins with cystic fibrosis. Profiled with immunoSEQ multiplex PCR; TCRdb holds only in-frame clones, not every one. The data contain around 30,000 clones, over 80% of them singletons. The material sequenced was blood. The receptor's source is a girl aged 2 to 10 with cystic fibrosis.

The CDR3 coding sequence is TGTGCCAGTAGTATAAGGCAGGGGTGGCGGGAGACCCAGTACTTC. This gives the protein CASSIRQGWRETQYF. The V gene is TRBV19, the J gene TRBJ2-5, with D possibly TRBD1 on 6 matching bases. Germline V gene data show CDR1 as LNHDA and CDR2 as SQIVND (reference sequence). V lost 2 bases, J lost 5 bases, and 15 bases lay in between. The CDR3 contains 15 residues.